Listed below are T cell receptor beta chains from one sample, sequenced in a study of T cell repertoires in cytomegalovirus infection. What these receptors recognize is not known. TCRdb itself ran the reads through MiXCR, one entry per CDR3 protein. The sample carries approximately 350,000 distinct CDR3 sequences, around a third recorded once. This specimen was cultured PBMCs, taken from culture after CMV antigen stimulation. The receptors come from a human donor in good health (CMV status not recorded). Some clones in this sample may be carry-over from other donors' samples. CDR3s include the opening cysteine and the closing phenylalanine or tryptophan. Fields, in order: V gene, clone size, J gene, CDR3 length, D gene, CDR3 protein, CDR3 DNA. A D gene is named only where the DNA matches it firmly. The listing skips clone size in some rows; elsewhere it reads once, few, many or a size class.

>TRBV4-3|few|TRBJ2-7|17|-
CASSQDLGTRASYEQYF
TGCGCCAGCAGCCAAGATTTGGGAACACGAGCTTCCTACGAGCAGTACTTC
>TRBV7-6|-|TRBJ2-1|15|-
CASSLSEQSYNEQFF
TGTGCCAGCAGCTTATCGGAACAATCCTACAATGAGCAGTTCTTC
>TRBV6-1|-|TRBJ2-1|17|TRBD2
CASSEFPAGGGQNEQFF
TGTGCCAGCAGTGAATTCCCGGCGGGAGGGGGACAAAATGAGCAGTTCTTC
>TRBV19|few|TRBJ2-1|16|TRBD2
CASSAETSGRQTEQFF
TGTGCCAGTAGTGCTGAGACTAGCGGGAGGCAAACTGAGCAGTTCTTC
>TRBV27|-|TRBJ1-2|11|-
CASRPAYGYTF
TGTGCCAGCAGGCCAGCCTATGGCTACACCTTC
>TRBV7-2|-|TRBJ2-3|14|TRBD2
CASSLNSGVDTQYF
TGTGCCAGCAGCCTAAATAGCGGGGTGGATACGCAGTATTTT
>TRBV11-1|-|TRBJ2-6|16|-
CASSPLGGPGANVLTF
TGTGCCAGCAGCCCCCTGGGGGGCCCTGGGGCCAACGTCCTGACTTTC
>TRBV6-2/TRBV6-3|-|TRBJ2-5|11|-
CASSYGRTQYF
TGTGCCAGCAGTTACGGGCGGACCCAGTACTTC
>TRBV6-1|-|TRBJ2-3|14|-
CASRSGTSTDTQYF
TGTGCCAGCAGAAGCGGCACTAGCACAGATACGCAGTATTTT
>TRBV28|few|TRBJ2-5|15|TRBD2
CASSSHSGKGETQYF
TGTGCCAGCAGTTCACATAGCGGGAAGGGTGAGACCCAGTACTTC